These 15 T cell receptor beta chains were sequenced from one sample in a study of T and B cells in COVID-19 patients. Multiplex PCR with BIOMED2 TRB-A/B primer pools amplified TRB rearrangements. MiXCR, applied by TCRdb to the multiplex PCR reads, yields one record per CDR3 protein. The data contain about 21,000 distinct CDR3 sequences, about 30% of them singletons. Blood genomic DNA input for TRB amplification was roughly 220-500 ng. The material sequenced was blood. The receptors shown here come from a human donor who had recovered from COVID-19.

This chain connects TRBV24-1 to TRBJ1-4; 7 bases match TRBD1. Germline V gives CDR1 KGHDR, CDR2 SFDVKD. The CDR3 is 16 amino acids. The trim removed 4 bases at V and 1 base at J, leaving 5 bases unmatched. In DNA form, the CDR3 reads TGTGCCACCAGTGACGCCACAGGGGTAACTAATGAAAAACTGTTTTTT. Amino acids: CATSDATGVTNEKLFF.

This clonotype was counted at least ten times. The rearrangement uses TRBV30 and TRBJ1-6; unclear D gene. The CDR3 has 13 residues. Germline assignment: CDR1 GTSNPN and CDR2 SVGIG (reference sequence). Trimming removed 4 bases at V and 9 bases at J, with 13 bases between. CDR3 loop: CAWKVPLASPLHF. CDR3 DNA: TGTGCCTGGAAGGTACCCTTAGCTTCACCCCTCCACTTT.

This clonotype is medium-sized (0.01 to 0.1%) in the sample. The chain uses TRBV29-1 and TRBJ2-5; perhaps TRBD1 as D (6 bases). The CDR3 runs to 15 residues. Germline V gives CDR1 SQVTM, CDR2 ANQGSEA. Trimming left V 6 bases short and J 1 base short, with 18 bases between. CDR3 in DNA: TGCAGCGTGGCCTGGGTGGACAGACCCCAAGAGACCCAGTACTTC. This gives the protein CSVAWVDRPQETQYF.

CDR3 in DNA: TGTGCCAGCAGGGTCGGACAGGTCAGCACCGGGGAGCTGTTTTTT. This translates into CASRVGQVSTGELFF. The chain couples TRBV11-2 to TRBJ2-2, with 7 positions matching TRBD1. The CDR3 is 15 amino acids. The germline V gene has CDR1 SGHAT and CDR2 FQNNGV. V lost 6 bases and J lost 4; bases outside the gene matches: 8.

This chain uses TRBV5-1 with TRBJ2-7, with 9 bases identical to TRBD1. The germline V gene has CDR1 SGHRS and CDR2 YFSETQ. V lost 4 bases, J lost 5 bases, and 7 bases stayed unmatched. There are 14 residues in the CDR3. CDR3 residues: CASSPRTGVHEQYF. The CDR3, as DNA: TGCGCCAGCAGCCCACGGACAGGGGTCCACGAGCAGTACTTC.

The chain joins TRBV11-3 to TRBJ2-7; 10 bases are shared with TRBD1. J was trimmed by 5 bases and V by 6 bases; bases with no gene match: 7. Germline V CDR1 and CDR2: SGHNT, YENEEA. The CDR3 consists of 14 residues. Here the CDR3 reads CASRPPGQGNEQYF. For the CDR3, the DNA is TGTGCCAGCAGACCGCCGGGACAGGGGAACGAGCAGTACTTC.

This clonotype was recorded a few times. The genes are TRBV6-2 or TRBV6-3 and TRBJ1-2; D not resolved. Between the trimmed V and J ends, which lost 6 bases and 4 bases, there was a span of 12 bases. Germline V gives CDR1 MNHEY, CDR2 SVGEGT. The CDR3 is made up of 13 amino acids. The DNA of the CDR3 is TGTGCCAGCAGCCCTTATCGGGTCTATGGCTACACCTTC. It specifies CASSPYRVYGYTF.

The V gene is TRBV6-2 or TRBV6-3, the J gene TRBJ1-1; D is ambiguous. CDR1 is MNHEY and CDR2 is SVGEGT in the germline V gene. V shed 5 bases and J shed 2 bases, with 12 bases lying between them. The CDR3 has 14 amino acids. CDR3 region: CASSAHPLNTEAFF. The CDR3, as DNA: TGTGCCAGCAGTGCACACCCATTAAACACTGAAGCTTTCTTT.

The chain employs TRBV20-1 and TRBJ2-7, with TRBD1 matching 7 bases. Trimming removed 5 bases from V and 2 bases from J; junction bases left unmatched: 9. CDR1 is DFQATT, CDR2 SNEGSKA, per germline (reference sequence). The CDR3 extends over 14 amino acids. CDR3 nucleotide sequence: TGCAGTGCTTCGGACAGGTCAAGCGCCTACGAGCAGTACTTC. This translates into CSASDRSSAYEQYF.

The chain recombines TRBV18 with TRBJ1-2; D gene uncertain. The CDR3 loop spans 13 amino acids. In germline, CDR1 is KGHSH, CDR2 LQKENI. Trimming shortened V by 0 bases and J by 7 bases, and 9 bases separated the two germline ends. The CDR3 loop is CASSPPNPPGYTF. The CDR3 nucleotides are TGTGCCAGCTCACCACCGAACCCGCCTGGCTACACCTTC.

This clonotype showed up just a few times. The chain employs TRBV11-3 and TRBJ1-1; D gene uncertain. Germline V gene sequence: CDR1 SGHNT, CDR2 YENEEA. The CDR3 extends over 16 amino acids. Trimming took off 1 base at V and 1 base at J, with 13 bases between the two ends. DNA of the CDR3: TGTGCCAGCAGCTTAGCTCTTTCACTATCGAACACTGAAGCTTTCTTT. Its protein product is CASSLALSLSNTEAFF.

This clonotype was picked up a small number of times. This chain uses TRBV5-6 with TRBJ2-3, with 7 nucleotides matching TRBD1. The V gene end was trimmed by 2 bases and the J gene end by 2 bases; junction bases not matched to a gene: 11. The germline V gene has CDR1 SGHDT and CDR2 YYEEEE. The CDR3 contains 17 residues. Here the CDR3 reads CASSFLSPEGATDTQYF. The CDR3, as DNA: TGTGCCAGCAGCTTCCTGTCTCCAGAGGGGGCCACAGATACGCAGTATTTT. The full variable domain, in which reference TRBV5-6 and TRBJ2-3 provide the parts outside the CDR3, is DAGVTQSPTHLIKTRGQQVTLRCSPKSGHDTVSWYQQALGQGPQFIFQYYEEEERQRGNFPDRFSGHQFPNYSSELNVNALLLGDSALYLCASSFLSPEGATDTQYFGPGTRLTVL.

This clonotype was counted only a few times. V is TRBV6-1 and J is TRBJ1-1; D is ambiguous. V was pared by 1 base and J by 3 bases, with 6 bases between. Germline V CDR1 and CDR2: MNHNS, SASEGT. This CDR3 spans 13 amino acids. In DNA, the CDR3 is TGTGCCAGCAGTGAAGTCGGAGACACTGAAGCTTTCTTT. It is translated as CASSEVGDTEAFF.

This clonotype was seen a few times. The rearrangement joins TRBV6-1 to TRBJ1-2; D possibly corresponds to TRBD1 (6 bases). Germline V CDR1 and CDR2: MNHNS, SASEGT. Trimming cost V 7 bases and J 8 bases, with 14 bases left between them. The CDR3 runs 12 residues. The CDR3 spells CASKTQGSGYTF. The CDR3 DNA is TGTGCCAGCAAGACACAGGGCAGCGGCTACACCTTC.

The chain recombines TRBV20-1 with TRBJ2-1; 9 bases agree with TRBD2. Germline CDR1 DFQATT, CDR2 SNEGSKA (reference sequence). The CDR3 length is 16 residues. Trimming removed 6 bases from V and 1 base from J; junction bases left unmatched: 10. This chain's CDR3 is CSAHSPSGESYNEQFF. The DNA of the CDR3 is TGCAGTGCACACAGCCCTAGCGGGGAATCCTACAATGAGCAGTTCTTC.